What follows are 7 T cell receptor beta chains derived from one specimen sequenced in a study of OX40 agonist ivuxolimab in advanced cancers. Assay used: immunoSEQ multiplex PCR; TCRdb lists only in-frame clones, some missing. The sample shows about 31,000 clones, about 80% of them seen only once. Sequencing was performed on CD4+ or CD8+ T cells sorted from blood, taken in a trial of the OX40 agonist ivuxolimab. These receptors originate from an adult with an advanced solid tumor such as melanoma, head and neck, liver or kidney cancer.

This clone appeared a single time. The chain combines TRBV5-4 with TRBJ1-2, with D possibly being TRBD1 (5 bases). Germline-derived CDR1 and CDR2 are SGHNT and YYREEE (reference sequence). The V end lost 5 bases, the J end lost 4 bases, and 15 bases lay between the germline ends. The CDR3 runs 14 residues. DNA for the CDR3: TGTGCCAGCAGTTATTTGGGTACAGGCTATGGCTACACCTTC. This codes for CASSYLGTGYGYTF.

V and J are TRBV6-6 and TRBJ2-7; 10 bases line up with TRBD2. Looked up from germline, CDR1 is MNHNY and CDR2 is SVGAGI (reference sequence). Trimming took 6 bases from V and 2 from J; bases not matched to a gene: 7. There are 15 residues in the CDR3. The CDR3 DNA sequence: TGTGCCAGCAGCCCCTCAGCGGGGGGGGCCTACGAGCAGTACTTC. Amino acid sequence: CASSPSAGGAYEQYF.

This chain connects TRBV5-1 to TRBJ1-1; D gene uncertain. This CDR3 has 13 residues. Looked up from germline, CDR1 is SGHRS and CDR2 is YFSETQ. Trimming cost V 3 bases and J 2 bases, with 8 bases left between them. The DNA for the CDR3 is TGCGCCAGCAGCTCCCGACATAACACTGAAGCTTTCTTT. This encodes CASSSRHNTEAFF. The variable domain in full, completed from reference TRBV5-1 and TRBJ1-1, reads KAGVTQTPRYLIKTRGQQVTLSCSPISGHRSVSWYQQTPGQGLQFLFEYFSETQRNKGNFPGRFSGRQFSNSRSEMNVSTLELGDSALYLCASSSRHNTEAFFGQGTRLTVV.

This chain connects TRBV5-5 to TRBJ1-2; 7 bases agree with TRBD1. V lost 4 bases and J lost 7; bases outside the gene matches: 19. Germline CDR1 reads SGHKS; CDR2 reads YYEKEE (reference sequence). The CDR3 is 17 residues long. The CDR3 sequence is CASSANTSRGSLGGYTF. CDR3 DNA sequence: TGTGCCAGCAGCGCCAATACATCCAGGGGGTCGTTGGGTGGCTACACCTTC.

Comment on this clone: At one end, the junction sequence differs from germline, possibly due to a read error. CDR3 nucleotide sequence: TGTGCCAGCATTGAAAAGGGAATCCTATCTAACTATGGCTACACCTTC. Translated: CASIEKGILSNYGYTF. The rearrangement joins TRBV6-1 to TRBJ1-2; unclear D gene. CDR1 and CDR2 from the germline V gene are MNHNS and SASEGT. The CDR3 extends over 16 amino acids.

The chain carries TRBV5-1 and TRBJ2-1; D not resolved. V lost 0 bases and J lost 6, with 4 bases in between. The CDR3 extends over 12 amino acids. Germline V CDR1 and CDR2: SGHRS, YFSETQ. The CDR3 coding sequence is TGCGCCAGCAGCTTGGGGGGCAATGAGCAGTTCTTC. Its translation is CASSLGGNEQFF.

The chain uses TRBV6-6 and TRBJ1-5; 9 bases are a match to TRBD1. Germline V lookup: CDR1 MNHNY, CDR2 SVGAGI (reference sequence). V was clipped by 2 bases and J by 4 bases; unmatched bases: 6. This CDR3 has 16 amino acids. The chain's CDR3 is CASSYKTGGLNQPQHF. The CDR3 nucleotides are TGTGCCAGCAGTTACAAGACAGGGGGATTGAATCAGCCCCAGCATTTT.